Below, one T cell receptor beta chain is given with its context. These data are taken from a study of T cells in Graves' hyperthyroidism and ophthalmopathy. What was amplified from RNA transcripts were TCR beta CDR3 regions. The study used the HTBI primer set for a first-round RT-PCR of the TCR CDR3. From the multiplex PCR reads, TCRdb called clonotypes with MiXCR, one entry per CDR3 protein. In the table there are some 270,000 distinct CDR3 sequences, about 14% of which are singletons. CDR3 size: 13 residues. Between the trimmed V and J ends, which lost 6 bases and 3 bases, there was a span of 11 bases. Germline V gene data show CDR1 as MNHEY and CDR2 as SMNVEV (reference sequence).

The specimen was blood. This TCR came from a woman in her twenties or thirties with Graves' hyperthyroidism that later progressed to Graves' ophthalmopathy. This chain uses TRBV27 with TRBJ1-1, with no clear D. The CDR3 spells CASSSLLYTEAFF. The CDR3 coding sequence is TGTGCCAGCAGCTCACTCCTGTACACTGAAGCTTTCTTT.